The TCR beta chain under discussion was sequenced for a study of blood T cell repertoires in COVID-19. This clone was detected only once. Germline loops: CDR1 MNHEY, CDR2 SMNVEV (reference sequence). V was pared by 5 bases and J by 5 bases, with 13 bases between. The CDR3 is 14 residues long. The assay was immunoSEQ multiplex PCR, and TCRdb's table has in-frame clones only and misses some. The sample includes approximately 300,000 clones, around nine tenths of them seen just once. This receptor was obtained from a woman in her thirties who had recovered from COVID-19. This chain joins TRBV27 and TRBJ1-5, with TRBD1 as a possible D gene (6 bases). The sample comprised PBMCs or T cells enriched from blood (not recorded which). The CDR3 nucleotides read TGTGCCAGCAGTCGCCGGGACACTGATCAGCCCCAGCATTTT. It specifies CASSRRDTDQPQHF.